These 5 T cell receptor beta chains were all obtained from the same sample, sequenced in a study of T cell repertoires in cytomegalovirus infection. The antigens of these receptors remain unknown. In TCRdb, the reads were re-called with MiXCR into one record per CDR3 protein. The repertoire consists of hundreds of thousands of distinct CDR3 sequences, with 33% occurring once and the leading ten covering about 20%. Specimen: cultured PBMCs, collected from culture after CMV antigen stimulation. These receptors were obtained from a human donor in good health (CMV status not recorded). Some clones in this sample may be carry-over from other donors' samples.

The chain combines TRBV20-1 with TRBJ1-5, with TRBD1 as a possible D gene (6 bases). This CDR3 contains 16 residues. Trimming left V 4 bases short and J 0 bases short, with 16 bases between. The germline CDR1 and CDR2 sequences are DFQATT and SNEGSKA (reference sequence). The DNA of the CDR3 is TGCAGTGCTACAACAGGGTTTAGGGTTAGCAATCAGCCCCAGCATTTT. Its protein is CSATTGFRVSNQPQHF.

The V call is TRBV5-1, the J call TRBJ1-1; D is perhaps TRBD1 (5 bases). The CDR3 covers 13 residues. In germline, CDR1 is SGHRS, CDR2 YFSETQ. Trimming left V 4 bases short and J 1 base short, with 8 bases between. The chain's CDR3 is CASSGQTNTEAFF. The CDR3 coding sequence is TGCGCCAGCAGCGGACAAACGAACACTGAAGCTTTCTTT.

The genes are TRBV12-3 or TRBV12-4 and TRBJ2-7, with 9 bases matching TRBD2. This CDR3 region has 15 residues. J gave up 2 bases and V 5 bases, and 7 bases lay outside the gene matches. The CDR3 is CASSTGLARPYEQYF. The CDR3 nucleotides are TGTGCCAGCAGTACAGGACTAGCGCGCCCCTACGAGCAGTACTTC.

There are a few counts of this clonotype. This chain connects TRBV15 to TRBJ2-1; D ambiguous. From germline, CDR1 is LNHNV and CDR2 YYDKDF (reference sequence). CDR3 length: 15 amino acids. The ends were cut back, 8 bases at V and 0 bases at J, with 14 bases in the middle. For the CDR3, the DNA is TGTGCCACCGCGGACGGTCTAAGCTCCTACAATGAGCAGTTCTTC. Protein: CATADGLSSYNEQFF. Together with reference TRBV15 and TRBJ2-1, the CDR3 gives the full variable domain: DAMVIQNPRYQVTQFGKPVTLSCSQTLNHNVMYWYQQKSSQAPKLLFHYYDKDFNNEADTPDNFQSRRPNTSFCFLDIRSPGLGDTAMYLCATADGLSSYNEQFFGPGTRLTVL.

This clonotype has a handful of counts. The V and J genes are TRBV7-2 and TRBJ2-5; 11 bases agree with TRBD2. Trimming removed 5 bases from V and 5 bases from J; junction bases left unmatched: 7. Germline CDR1 is SGHTA and CDR2 is FQGNSA. This CDR3 is 15 amino acids long. CDR3 region: CASSGQGLADETQYF. DNA for the CDR3: TGTGCCAGCAGCGGGCAGGGACTAGCGGATGAGACCCAGTACTTC.